This TCR beta chain was found in a study of blood T cell repertoires in COVID-19. At the level of the study: Nucleic acid was either cDNA or gDNA, and it came from T cells, B-cell-depleted T cells, or PBMCs.

This clone appeared once. The CDR3 extends over 14 amino acids. Germline V CDR1 and CDR2: MDHEN, SYDVKM. V lost 4 bases and J lost 4, with 13 bases in between. As originally analysed: The assay estimated nucleated cells by amplifying reference gene primers. Measured with immunoSEQ multiplex PCR; TCRdb has only the in-frame clones, and not every one. The D gene and trimming were derived from the DNA, and the V and J assignments and clone size from that table. The sample lists around 300,000 clones, around 91% seen once, with over 2% in the top ten. Sequencing used PBMCs or T cells enriched from blood (not recorded which). The rearrangement links TRBV28 to TRBJ1-2; D unresolved. The source of this sequence is a woman aged 18-35 years who had recovered from COVID-19. The CDR3 loop reads CASSSGGTGYGYTF. The DNA of the CDR3 is TGTGCCAGCAGTTCTGGTGGTACCGGCTATGGCTACACCTTC.